Detailed here is one TCR beta chain. The target of this receptor is not known. It has no much larger one-base neighbor in the sample; base qualities were not kept. The time point label here, explained by the study, means: baseline before first vaccination. Samples from vaccinated people were obtained from the UK trials COV001 and COV002, which included a single-blind randomized controlled phase 2/3 trial of AZD1222 (ChAdOx1 nCoV-19) in healthy adults. Trial participant PBMC samples were collected at day 0 and day 28 after the second dose for TCRbeta chain sequencing. According to the germline V gene, CDR1 reads SGHTA and CDR2 reads FQGTGA. The CDR3 covers 18 residues, taking in both the cysteine and the phenylalanine. The entry retains the CDR3 DNA only, 54 bases that are in frame from base 1. Trimming costs V 0 bases and J 4 bases, and their ends lie 19 bases apart. These data come from a study of T cell responses to AZD1222 COVID-19 vaccine (dated by TCRdb to the early 2020s). Background for the entire study: AZD1222 recipients given second doses at about 4 weeks or at about 12 weeks were pooled, since spike-specific TCR depth and breadth were not found to differ between the two schedules. TCR sequencing was performed for 230 to 250 trial participants, of whom 200 to 220 were given two doses of AZD1222 and around 25 were given two doses of MenACWY control vaccine. Trial participants were enrolled into age subgroups of 18-55, 56-69 and 70-plus years, which contained around 150, 29 and 61 TCR-sequenced participants, respectively.

Here is what the overall study found, with its caveats: Reportedly, close to half of the unique spike-specific TCRs recognized epitopes lying outside the regions that are mutated in the B.1.351 and B.1.1.7 variants. The whole spike protein was spanned by vaccine-associated CD4 TCRs, and dominant responses were seen in regions 160-218 and 743-854. Conclusions about previously exposed vaccinees were limited because only a handful of AZD1222 recipients were SARS-CoV-2 seropositive at baseline. No day 14 peak-response samples were available, so repertoires were characterized only after the peak T cell response. After two AZD1222 doses, both the breadth and the depth of spike-specific TCRs were significantly higher than at day 0 and than in MenACWY recipients. Participants were mostly white British and included more females than males, and it was suggested by the authors that clonal diversity may have been underestimated. The 56-69-year group was small, and its depth increase did not reach significance, likely because of low power.

The CDR3 regions of human TCRbeta chains were analyzed by immunosequencing. For the original study's pipeline: Repertoire TCRs were matched against a reference library of SARS-CoV-2-specific TCRs generated with the MIRA antigen-specificity platform. Breadth meant the fraction of unique TCRs that were SARS-CoV-2-associated, whereas depth meant the fraction of total T cells that were SARS-CoV-2-associated. Using the MIRA data, each spike-specific TCR was mapped to the spike region that the TCR reacts to and placed in a CD4 or CD8 class. Log10-transformed breadth and depth values were compared by one-way ANOVA with Sidak's multiple comparisons tests. The clones in this table, taken by TCRdb from immuneACCESS, are in-frame only. Not every clone is retained; where verified, under half of the shortfall comes from an unresolved V gene, and the cause of the rest is unknown. The V and J calls and clone size come from that table; D and trimming were worked out from the DNA. The sample profile shows about 120,000 clones; more than 85% of them were found once. The ten largest clones capture 2.4% of the sample.

The specimen comprised peripheral blood, sampled on day 0 of AZD1222 vaccination. The origin of this receptor is an adult in good health. The rearranged chain carries TRBV7-3 and TRBJ2-1, and the D gene may be TRBD1, 5 bases matching. The CDR3 region: CASSLTTRRQRKYNEQFF. Read as DNA, the sequence is TGTGCCAGCAGCTTAACGACTCGCCGACAGAGGAAGTACAATGAGCAGTTCTTC.